This is a list of T cell receptor beta chains from one sample in a study of cytomegalovirus exposure and HLA in healthy donors. TCRdb keeps only in-frame clones here, not all; method: immunoSEQ multiplex PCR. This sample has around 140,000 clones, with about 77% found just once. Sequencing used PBMCs. Every receptor here comes from a male donor in good health and CMV-seronegative. Each CDR3 is given without its conserved first and last residue. The order of the fields is J gene, clone size, V gene, CDR3 protein. Not all rows give a size; the values are once, few, many and, for expanded clones, a class.

>TRBJ1-1|-|TRBV6-5
ASSRDPTGSEAF
>TRBJ2-3|-|TRBV7-3
ASSLEGKYTDTQY
>TRBJ2-5|-|TRBV7-9
ASSFGDRGLGETQY
>TRBJ1-2|-|TRBV29-1
SVEDRSQGLGGYT
>TRBJ2-2|few|TRBV18
ASSHSTGELF
>TRBJ2-2|-|TRBV7-8
ASGRTGYGGTGELF
>TRBJ2-2|-|TRBV19
ASRGRITGNTGELF
>TRBJ2-4|-|TRBV2
ASSLTGIAKNIQY
>TRBJ2-7|-|TRBV19
ASSSGYLDYEQY
>TRBJ1-1|-|TRBV25-1
ATNSGMNTEAF
>TRBJ2-3|-|TRBV4-1
ASSQASLTSGNTDTQY
>TRBJ1-1|-|TRBV7-9
ASSSGQILDTEAF
>TRBJ2-2|-|TRBV15
ATTHRGNTGELF
>TRBJ2-1|few|TRBV19
ASSINSGGAGEQF
>TRBJ1-5|-|TRBV5-1
ASRQGADQPQH
>TRBJ2-3|few|TRBV7-6
ASSSNRGSTDTQY
>TRBJ2-1|-|TRBV2
ASSEGAGDNEQF
>TRBJ2-7|-|TRBV7-7
ASSLPYRVPWVYEQY
>TRBJ1-2|-|TRBV27
ASSLLNRDQSYGYT
>TRBJ2-1|-|TRBV11-2
ASSLEPSLSEQF
>TRBJ2-2|-|TRBV4-3
ASSQGGGRDAGELF
>TRBJ2-5|-|TRBV5-4
ASGRDSQETQY
>TRBJ1-3|-|TRBV18
ASSLTGDSGNTIY
>TRBJ2-7|-|TRBV6-5
ASSITGDLPYEQY
>TRBJ1-1|-|TRBV27
ASRGTLNTEAF
>TRBJ2-1|few|TRBV7-3
ASSLPRTGLNEQF
>TRBJ1-2|-|TRBV27
ASKDRALTNYGYT
>TRBJ1-3|-|TRBV5-6
ASSLRTRTVSGNTIY
>TRBJ2-3|few|TRBV7-9
ASSPQGGTDTQY
>TRBJ2-7|-|TRBV19
ASSRTSGGEQY
>TRBJ1-1|-|TRBV30
AWSAGGTEAF
>TRBJ2-5|-|TRBV7-9
ASSSGAGGEETQY
>TRBJ2-2|few|TRBV6-6
ASSPLAGVNTGELF
>TRBJ2-7|once|TRBV5-1
ASSLKHENGEQY
>TRBJ1-2|-|TRBV7-9
ASSSQTNYGYT
>TRBJ1-1|once|TRBV7-9
ASSEPVTGLNTEAF
>TRBJ2-5|-|TRBV5-1
ASSSSAAQETQY
>TRBJ2-7|-|TRBV18
ASSPRTGGHYEQY
>TRBJ2-1|-|TRBV10-3
AISEGTGPNEQF
>TRBJ1-1|few|TRBV2
ASSKGEGTEAF
>TRBJ1-4|-|TRBV6-1
ASRKTVNNEKLF
>TRBJ2-2|-|TRBV13
ASSIGSETGELF
>TRBJ1-1|few|TRBV7-2
ASSLVPGNTEAF
>TRBJ1-5|-|TRBV7-9
ASSKAASNQPQH
>TRBJ1-2|-|TRBV6-1
ASSEASRVISDGYT
>TRBJ2-5|-|TRBV5-8
ASRRLVQETQY
>TRBJ1-2|-|TRBV10-2
ASSESYRTWGYT
>TRBJ1-1|few|TRBV29-1
SVDGANTEAF
>TRBJ2-7|-|TRBV9
ASSVGTSLRIGNEQY
>TRBJ1-5|-|TRBV6-5
ASSPRQGQPQH
>TRBJ2-7|-|TRBV11-1
ASSLGLAGPVKWY
>TRBJ2-5|-|TRBV4-1
ASSPLAGGPVETQY
>TRBJ2-7|-|TRBV5-4
ASSLVGGGEQY
>TRBJ1-2|-|TRBV6-6
ASSYRRTGEGGYT
>TRBJ2-3|-|TRBV11-3
ASSLKGADTQY
>TRBJ1-5|-|TRBV7-2
ASSLSPVVQPQH
>TRBJ2-7|once|TRBV9
ASSADRGRGEQY
>TRBJ2-6|once|TRBV19
ASSSLGPGEGSGANVLT
>TRBJ2-3|-|TRBV7-9
ASSAGHSGTDTQY
>TRBJ1-5|-|TRBV5-8
ASSLGFYRASNQPQH